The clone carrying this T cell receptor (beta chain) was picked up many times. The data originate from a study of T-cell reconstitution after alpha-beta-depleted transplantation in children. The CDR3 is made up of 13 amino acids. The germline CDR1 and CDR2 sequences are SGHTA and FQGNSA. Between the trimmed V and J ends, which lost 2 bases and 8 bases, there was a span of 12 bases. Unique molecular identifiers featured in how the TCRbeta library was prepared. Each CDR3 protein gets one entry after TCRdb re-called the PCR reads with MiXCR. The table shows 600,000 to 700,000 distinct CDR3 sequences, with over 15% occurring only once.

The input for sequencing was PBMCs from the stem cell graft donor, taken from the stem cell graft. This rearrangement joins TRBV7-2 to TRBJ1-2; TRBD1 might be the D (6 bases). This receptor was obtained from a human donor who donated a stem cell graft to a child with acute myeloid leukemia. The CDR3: CASSLTNRDGYTF. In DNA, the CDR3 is TGTGCCAGCAGCTTAACCAACAGGGACGGCTACACCTTC.